The rows below give T cell receptor beta chains drawn from one sample of a study of human T cells and chemical hapten exposure. A single record per CDR3 protein comes from TCRdb applying MiXCR to the RACE reads. The top ten hold roughly 2.4% of the sample, which has 300,000 to 450,000 distinct CDR3 sequences, about 4.4% seen once. Material: whole blood, obtained in connection with sensitization to the hapten diphenylcyclopropenone (DPC). The receptors derive from a woman in her forties or fifties with alopecia areata. Some clones in this sample may be carry-over from other donors' samples. CDR3s include the opening cysteine and the closing phenylalanine or tryptophan. The D gene is left open where the match is weak. Clone size is not always given. Where it is, it says once, few, many or a class for expanded clones.

v_call,d_call,clone_size,j_call,cdr3_nt,cdr3_aa
TRBV7-9,NA,many,TRBJ2-2,TGTGCCAGCAGCTTAGTCGCGAACACCGGGGAGCTGTTTTTT,CASSLVANTGELFF
TRBV20-1,NA,few,TRBJ1-2,TGCAGTGCTAGCCTCGACACGGGCTATGGCTACACCTTC,CSASLDTGYGYTF
TRBV2,TRBD1,many,TRBJ2-2,TGTGCCAGCAGCGGACAGGGAAGGGTTGAGCTGTTTTTT,CASSGQGRVELFF
TRBV29-1,NA,many,TRBJ2-2,TGCAGCGTTGCTAAAGATGCCTGGGGCACCGGGGAGCTGTTTTTT,CSVAKDAWGTGELFF
TRBV3-1,NA,few,TRBJ2-4,TGTGCCAGCAGCCGAACCGCAGTCGGGGAATCGAGCGCTGCCAAAAACATTCAGTACTTC,CASSRTAVGESSAAKNIQYF
TRBV6-2/TRBV6-3,NA,NA,TRBJ2-7,TGTGCCAGCAGTTACTCGATGGCAGGGGTTTACGAGCAGTACTTC,CASSYSMAGVYEQYF
TRBV15,NA,NA,TRBJ2-1,TGTGCCACCAGCACAGTTACCAGTTACAATGAGCAGTTCTTC,CATSTVTSYNEQFF
TRBV20-1,TRBD2,few,TRBJ2-3,TGCAGTGCTATCCCAACTAGCGGGAGCACAGATACGCAGTATTTT,CSAIPTSGSTDTQYF
TRBV12-3/TRBV12-4,TRBD1,many,TRBJ1-4,TGTGCCAGCAGTTTAAACAGGGGTGAAAAACTGTTTTTT,CASSLNRGEKLFF
TRBV12-5,TRBD1,few,TRBJ1-5,TGTGCTAGTGGGGCAGACAGGGAGGGTTCGCTGGACCAGCATTTT,CASGADREGSLDQHF
TRBV14,NA,NA,TRBJ2-5,TGTGCCAGCAGCCCTACAGCGGTACAAGAGACCCAGTACTTC,CASSPTAVQETQYF
TRBV15,TRBD2,many,TRBJ2-3,TGTGCCACCAGCAGAGTCCGGGACTATCCCACAGATACGCAGTATTTT,CATSRVRDYPTDTQYF
TRBV18,TRBD1,many,TRBJ2-4,TGTGCCAGCTCTAACGCTTTGGGACAGGGGTCAAACATTCAGTACTTC,CASSNALGQGSNIQYF
TRBV6-6,NA,NA,TRBJ2-3,TGTGCCAGCAGCCCCCCAGGGCCAGCAGATACGCAGTATTTT,CASSPPGPADTQYF
TRBV28,TRBD1,few,TRBJ2-7,TGTGCCAGCAGTCTCGACAGGGTAACGTACGAGCAGTACTTC,CASSLDRVTYEQYF
TRBV7-9,NA,many,TRBJ1-1,TGTGCCAGCAGCCCAGGGAGTTATACTGAAGCTTTCTTT,CASSPGSYTEAFF
TRBV7-9,NA,many,TRBJ2-7,TGTGCCAGCAGCGGGACGGACTACGAGCAGTACTTC,CASSGTDYEQYF
TRBV12-5,TRBD1,many,TRBJ2-3,TGTGCTAGTGGTTCAGGACAGGGGGCAGATACGCAGTATTTT,CASGSGQGADTQYF
TRBV24-1,NA,NA,TRBJ1-5,TGTGCCACCAGTGGGGGGAGCGGGCCCCAGCATTTT,CATSGGSGPQHF
TRBV29-1,TRBD2,many,TRBJ2-5,TGCAGCGTTGGTCCGGGGGGGGACCAAGAGACCCAGTACTTC,CSVGPGGDQETQYF
TRBV6-5,NA,few,TRBJ1-6,TGTGCCAGCAAAAGGGGGAGCTCCTATAATTCACCCCTCCACTTT,CASKRGSSYNSPLHF
TRBV6-1,NA,NA,TRBJ2-6,TGTGCCAGCAGTCAGGGACCTCCTGGGGCCAACGTCCTGACTTTC,CASSQGPPGANVLTF
TRBV20-1,TRBD1,NA,TRBJ2-3,TGCAGTGCTAGAGATACCCAGGGGGGCACAGATACGCAGTATTTT,CSARDTQGGTDTQYF
TRBV6-2/TRBV6-3,NA,NA,TRBJ1-1,TGTGCCAGCAGCCCCAGGGGCCCCACTGAAGCTTTCTTT,CASSPRGPTEAFF
TRBV7-9,NA,many,TRBJ2-4,TGTGCCAGCAGCTTAGAAGGTGGGAACATTCAGTACTTC,CASSLEGGNIQYF
TRBV5-4,NA,few,TRBJ2-7,TGTGCCAGCAGCGCGCCGGGACCAGTCTTCGAGCAGTACTTC,CASSAPGPVFEQYF
TRBV19,NA,many,TRBJ1-5,TGTGCCAGTAGTATAGGGGTACGACAGCCCCAGCATTTT,CASSIGVRQPQHF
TRBV3-1,TRBD1,few,TRBJ2-4,TGTGCCAGCAGCCATAACAGGGGCTGGGGGAACATTCAGTACTTC,CASSHNRGWGNIQYF
TRBV20-1,TRBD2,NA,TRBJ2-3,TGCAGTGCATCTAGCGGGAAGACCACAGATACGCAGTATTTT,CSASSGKTTDTQYF
TRBV6-2/TRBV6-3,NA,few,TRBJ2-2,TGTGCCAGCAACCCCGACCGGGCCACCGGGGAGCTGTTTTTT,CASNPDRATGELFF
TRBV7-3,NA,few,TRBJ1-5,TGTGCCAGCAGCTTAACGTGGAGGACAGCTTATTATAGCAATCAGCCCCAGCATTTT,CASSLTWRTAYYSNQPQHF
TRBV27,NA,many,TRBJ2-7,TGTGCCAGCAGAATGACCGGAGGCTACGAGCAGTACTTC,CASRMTGGYEQYF
TRBV5-6,TRBD1,NA,TRBJ1-1,TGTGCCAGCAGCTTGGGATGGACAGGGGCTACTGAAGCTTTCTTT,CASSLGWTGATEAFF
TRBV5-6,NA,many,TRBJ1-5,TGTGCCAGCAGCACCCAGGGTAGTCAGCCCCAGCATTTT,CASSTQGSQPQHF
TRBV4-1,NA,NA,TRBJ1-4,TGCGCCAGCAGCCAAGATGGGGGGGCACGTGAAAAACTGTTTTTT,CASSQDGGAREKLFF
TRBV19,NA,few,TRBJ1-2,TGTGCCAGTAGTATGGTGACAGCTGGCTACACCTTC,CASSMVTAGYTF
TRBV12-3/TRBV12-4,TRBD1,few,TRBJ1-1,TGTGCCAGCAGTTTAGACAGGGGGCCCTTCACTGAAGCTTTCTTT,CASSLDRGPFTEAFF
TRBV29-1,TRBD1,many,TRBJ1-6,TGCAGCGTGGGGGAGGGACAGCGTAATTCACCCCTCCACTTT,CSVGEGQRNSPLHF